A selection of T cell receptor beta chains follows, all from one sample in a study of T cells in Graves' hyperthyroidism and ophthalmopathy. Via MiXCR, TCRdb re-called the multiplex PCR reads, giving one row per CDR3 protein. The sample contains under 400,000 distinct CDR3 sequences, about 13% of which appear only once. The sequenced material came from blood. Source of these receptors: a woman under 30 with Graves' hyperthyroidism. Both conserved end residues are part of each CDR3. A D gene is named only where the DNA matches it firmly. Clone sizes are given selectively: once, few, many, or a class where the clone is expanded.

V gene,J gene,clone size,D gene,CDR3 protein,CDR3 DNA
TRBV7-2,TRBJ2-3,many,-,CASSLVGTRTDTQYF,TGTGCCAGCAGCTTAGTAGGGACACGGACGGATACGCAGTATTTT
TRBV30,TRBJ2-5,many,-,CAWSSLGAGQETQYF,TGTGCCTGGAGCTCCTTAGGGGCGGGACAAGAGACCCAGTACTTC
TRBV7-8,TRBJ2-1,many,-,CASSHASYEQFF,TGTGCCAGCAGCCATGCATCCTATGAGCAGTTCTTC
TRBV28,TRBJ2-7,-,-,CASRRQSSYEQCF,TGTGCCAGCAGACGACAGAGCTCCTACGAGCAGTGCTTC
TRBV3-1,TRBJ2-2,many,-,CASSHGFLANTGELFF,TGTGCCAGCAGCCACGGTTTTCTAGCGAACACCGGGGAGCTGTTTTTT
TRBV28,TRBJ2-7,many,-,CASKTSGWGGVYEQYF,TGTGCCAGCAAGACCTCAGGATGGGGCGGGGTCTACGAGCAGTACTTC
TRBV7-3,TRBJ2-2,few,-,CASSRTPLGELFF,TGTGCCAGCAGCAGGACACCCCTCGGGGAGCTGTTTTTT
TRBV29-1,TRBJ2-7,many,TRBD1,CSVWGQFSYEQYF,TGCAGCGTTTGGGGACAGTTCTCCTACGAGCAGTACTTC
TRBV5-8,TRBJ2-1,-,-,CASSFYHRADINNEQFF,TGTGCCAGCAGCTTCTACCACAGGGCAGATATTAACAATGAGCAGTTCTTC
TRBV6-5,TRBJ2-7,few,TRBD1,CASSLPTGVVDEQYF,TGTGCCAGCAGTTTACCGACAGGGGTTGTAGACGAGCAGTACTTC
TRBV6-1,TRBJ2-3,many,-,CASSPPGGGTDTQYF,TGTGCCAGCAGCCCCCCCGGAGGGGGAACAGATACGCAGTATTTT
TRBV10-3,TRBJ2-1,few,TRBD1,CAISRDRGSYNEQFF,TGTGCCATCAGTCGAGACAGGGGCTCCTACAATGAGCAGTTCTTC
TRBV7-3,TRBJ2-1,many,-,CASSLDGRRDEQFF,TGTGCCAGCAGCTTAGACGGGAGACGGGATGAGCAGTTCTTC
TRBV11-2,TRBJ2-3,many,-,CASSPGTLGNTQYF,TGTGCCAGCAGCCCCGGGACCCTGGGGAATACGCAGTATTTT
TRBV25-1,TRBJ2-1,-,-,CASSEEGGGGKGEQFF,TGTGCCAGCAGTGAAGAAGGTGGAGGGGGCAAGGGTGAGCAGTTCTTC
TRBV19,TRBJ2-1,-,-,CASSAGTIEQFF,TGTGCCAGTAGCGCCGGAACTATTGAGCAGTTCTTC
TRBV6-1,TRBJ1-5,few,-,CASSDQPEGGNQPQHF,TGTGCCAGCAGTGACCAACCAGAGGGTGGCAATCAGCCCCAGCATTTT